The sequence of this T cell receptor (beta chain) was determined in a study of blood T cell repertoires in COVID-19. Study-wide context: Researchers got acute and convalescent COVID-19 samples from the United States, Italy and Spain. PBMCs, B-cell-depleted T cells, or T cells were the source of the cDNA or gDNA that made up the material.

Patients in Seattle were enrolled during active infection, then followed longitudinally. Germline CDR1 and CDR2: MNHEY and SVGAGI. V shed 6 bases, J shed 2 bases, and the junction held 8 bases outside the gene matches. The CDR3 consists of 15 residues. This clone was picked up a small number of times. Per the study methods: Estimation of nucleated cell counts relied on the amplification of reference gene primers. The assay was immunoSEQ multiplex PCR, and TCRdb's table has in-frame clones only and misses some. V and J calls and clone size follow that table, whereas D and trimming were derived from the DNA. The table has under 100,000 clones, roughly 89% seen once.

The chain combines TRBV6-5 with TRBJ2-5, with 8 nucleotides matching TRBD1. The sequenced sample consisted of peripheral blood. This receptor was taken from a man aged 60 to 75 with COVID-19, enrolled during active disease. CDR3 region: CASRRSGGPQETQYF. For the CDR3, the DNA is TGTGCCAGCAGGCGGTCAGGGGGCCCACAAGAGACCCAGTACTTC.